These 23 T cell receptor beta chains came from one sample sequenced in a study of blood T cell repertoires in COVID-19. The assay was immunoSEQ multiplex PCR, and TCRdb's table has in-frame clones only and misses some. The data show about 210,000 clones, 80% to 90% seen once. Sequencing was performed on peripheral blood. These receptors all stem from a woman of 80 years or more with COVID-19, enrolled during active disease.

This chain connects TRBV7-8 to TRBJ2-3; weak D call: TRBD2 (6 bases). V was trimmed by 8 bases and J by 6 bases, leaving 6 bases between them. Germline V lookup: CDR1 SGHVS, CDR2 FQNEAQ. CDR3 length equals 10 residues. CDR3 sequence (DNA): TGTGCCAGCGGGGGGGATACGCAGTATTTT. Its protein product is CASGGDTQYF.

The V and J genes are TRBV18 and TRBJ2-2; a possible D gene is TRBD1 (7 bases). From germline, CDR1 is KGHSH and CDR2 LQKENI. The CDR3 is 19 residues long. The ends were cut back, 0 bases at V and 1 base at J, with 18 bases in the middle. CDR3 region: CASSPPPSRRGLNTGELFF. The CDR3, as DNA: TGTGCCAGCTCACCACCCCCGTCCCGGAGGGGGCTGAACACCGGGGAGCTGTTTTTT.

The V and J genes are TRBV7-8 and TRBJ1-5, with 7 nucleotides matching TRBD1. The germline CDR1 and CDR2 sequences are SGHVS and FQNEAQ. This CDR3 region has 17 residues. The V and J ends lost 5 bases and 1 base, in that order; junction bases with no gene match: 11. This CDR3 is CASSRDSISFSNQPQHF. The CDR3 region has the DNA TGTGCCAGCAGCCGGGACAGTATTTCGTTCAGCAATCAGCCCCAGCATTTT.

The CDR3 DNA reads as TGCGCCAGCAGTGAGTCGAAGGAGCCCCCCGGTGAGCAGTTCTTC. Its translation is CASSESKEPPGEQFF. The V gene is TRBV10-1, the J gene TRBJ2-1; D is uncertain. This CDR3 spans 15 amino acids. From germline, CDR1 is WNHNN and CDR2 SYGVQD (reference sequence). Trimming left V 0 bases short and J 9 bases short, with 15 bases between.

This chain links TRBV5-8 with TRBJ2-7; the match to TRBD1 covers 8 bases. After removal of 1 base from V and 3 bases from J, the junction contained 3 bases not matched to a gene. The CDR3 spans 14 residues. Germline CDR1 SGHTS, CDR2 YDEGEE. CDR3 in amino acids: CASSLWDRNYEQYF. CDR3 DNA sequence: TGTGCCAGCAGCTTGTGGGACAGGAACTACGAGCAGTACTTC.

The genes are TRBV19 and TRBJ2-1; TRBD2 matches 7 bases. The CDR3 has 16 amino acids. After removal of 4 bases from V and 7 bases from J, the junction contained 13 bases not matched to a gene. From germline, CDR1 is LNHDA and CDR2 SQIVND (reference sequence). This CDR3 reads CASSNVVGGEGNEQFF. The CDR3 bases are TGTGCCAGTAGTAACGTCGTTGGCGGGGAGGGGAATGAGCAGTTCTTC.

Concerning this clone itself: One end of the junction is discordant with germline, which a read error may explain. V is TRBV7-7 and J is TRBJ2-1, with 12 bases lining up with TRBD2. Germline CDR1 SSHAT, CDR2 FNYEAQ (reference sequence). This CDR3 spans 15 amino acids. The CDR3 DNA reads as TGTGCTAGCAGCCCGAGACTAGCGGGGGAGGCACAGCAGTTCTTC. Encoded protein: CASSPRLAGEAQQFF. Full variable domain (rest looked up from reference TRBV7-7 and TRBJ2-1): GAGVSQSPRYKVTKRGQDVTLRCDPISSHATLYWYQQALGQGPEFLTYFNYEAQPDKSGLPSDRFSAERPEGSISTLTIQRTEQRDSAMYRCASSPRLAGEAQQFFGPGTRLTVL.

The chain employs TRBV30 and TRBJ2-7; 8 bases line up with TRBD2. This CDR3 is built from 13 residues. V shed 8 bases and J 0 bases; nucleotides not matched to a gene: 6. CDR1 and CDR2 (germline): GTSNPN, SVGIG (reference sequence). DNA for the CDR3: TGTGCCCTCGCGGGGACTAGCTCCTACGAGCAGTACTTC. This encodes CALAGTSSYEQYF.

The rearrangement joins TRBV18 to TRBJ2-5, with 13 bases that match TRBD2. Unmatched junction bases numbered 7, after V lost 4 bases and J lost 5 bases. CDR1 is KGHSH, CDR2 LQKENI, per germline. CDR3 length: 16 amino acids. The CDR3 region has the DNA TGTGCCAGCTCACGAGGGACTAGCGGGACGGGGGAGACCCAGTACTTC. Protein product: CASSRGTSGTGETQYF.

The chain couples TRBV7-9 to TRBJ1-2; D possibly corresponds to TRBD1 (6 bases). Germline-derived CDR1 and CDR2 are SEHNR and FQNEAQ (reference sequence). The CDR3 is 12 residues long. V lost 5 bases and J lost 4, with 8 bases in between. The chain's CDR3 is CASSQQGYGYTF. CDR3 DNA sequence: TGTGCCAGCAGCCAACAGGGCTATGGCTACACCTTC.

V is TRBV30 and J is TRBJ2-1; no definite D call. Germline CDR1 GTSNPN, CDR2 SVGIG (reference sequence). Between the trimmed V and J ends, which lost 1 base and 5 bases, there was a span of 6 bases. The CDR3 length is 12 residues. CDR3 coding DNA: TGTGCCTGGAGTGGTTCAGACAATGAGCAGTTCTTC. This sequence encodes CAWSGSDNEQFF.

CDR3 amino acids: CASSLSHRANEKLFF. Written as DNA, the CDR3 is TGTGCCAGCAGCTTAAGCCACAGAGCTAATGAAAAACTGTTTTTT. The V and J genes are TRBV7-2 and TRBJ1-4, with D unclear. Germline CDR1 and CDR2: SGHTA and FQGNSA. Trimming left V 2 bases short and J 3 bases short, with 10 bases between. The CDR3 spans 15 residues.

J is TRBJ2-5 and V is TRBV19, with 7 bases aligning to TRBD1. V was pared by 8 bases and J by 3 bases, with 6 bases of the junction left unmatched. The V gene's germline CDR1 is LNHDA and CDR2 SQIVND (reference sequence). The CDR3 loop spans 13 amino acids. CDR3 nucleotide sequence: TGTGCCAGTTCTCGGGACAGAAAAGAGACCCAGTACTTC. It specifies CASSRDRKETQYF.

J is TRBJ1-2 and V is TRBV15; unclear D gene. V dropped 0 bases and J dropped 8 bases, with 13 bases sitting between them. The CDR3 contains 14 residues. Looked up from germline, CDR1 is LNHNV and CDR2 is YYDKDF (reference sequence). The CDR3 region has the DNA TGTGCCACCAGCAGAGATCTAACGGGTCTCGGCTACACCTTC. It encodes CATSRDLTGLGYTF.

This chain links TRBV4-2 with TRBJ2-3; 11 nucleotides align to TRBD2. The V segment lost 1 base and the J segment 8 bases; nucleotides outside the gene matches: 5. The CDR3 runs 15 residues. In germline, CDR1 is LGHNA, CDR2 YNFKEQ. The CDR3 nucleotides read TGTGCCAGCAGCCAAGTACTAGCGGGGGAGGGTACGCAGTATTTT. Amino acids: CASSQVLAGEGTQYF.

The rearrangement links TRBV2 to TRBJ1-2; perhaps TRBD1 as D (6 bases). Trimming removed 10 bases from V and 8 bases from J, with 29 bases in between. The V gene's germline CDR1 is SNHLY and CDR2 FYNNEI. The CDR3 loop spans 16 amino acids. The CDR3 DNA reads as TGTGCCATTTCTACTGGGGGGGGCAGGGCCTTTGACGGCTACACCTTC. It yields the protein CAISTGGGRAFDGYTF.

CDR3 coding DNA: TGTGCCAGCAGCGTAGCCTCCGGGACAGCTTTATACGAGCAGTACTTC. Protein sequence: CASSVASGTALYEQYF. V and J are TRBV9 and TRBJ2-7, with 7 bases that match TRBD1. Unmatched junction bases numbered 10, after V lost 0 bases and J lost 4 bases. Germline V lookup: CDR1 SGDLS, CDR2 YYNGEE. This CDR3 spans 16 amino acids.

This chain links TRBV15 with TRBJ1-1; D possibly corresponds to TRBD1 (6 bases). This CDR3 comprises 15 residues. CDR1 is LNHNV and CDR2 is YYDKDF in the germline V gene (reference sequence). The germline V and J ends were trimmed by 5 bases and 6 bases, with 19 bases remaining between them. For the CDR3, the DNA is TGTGCCACCAGCCAGCAGACAGGCGGTACTCCTGAAGCTTTCTTT. Its translation is CATSQQTGGTPEAFF.

V gene TRBV5-4 combines with J gene TRBJ1-1; possibly TRBD1 for D (6 bases). The germline gives CDR1 SGHNT, CDR2 YYREEE (reference sequence). V was pared by 7 bases and J by 1 base, with 17 bases between. The length of the CDR3 is 15 residues. CDR3 DNA: TGTGCCAGCGGACCCCGAGGGGGAGCGAACACTGAAGCTTTCTTT. Translating it yields CASGPRGGANTEAFF.

Regarding this clone: This specimen includes other DNA sequences encoding the same CDR3. The chain recombines TRBV3-1 (or the pseudogene TRBV3-2) with TRBJ2-3, with D perhaps TRBD2 (5 bases). Trimming took off 4 bases at V and 8 bases at J, with 10 bases between the two ends. The CDR3 spans 12 residues. CDR1 is LGHDT and CDR2 is YNNKEL in the germline V gene (reference sequence). In nucleotides, the CDR3 is TGTGCCAGCAGCCCTAGCCTTGGTACGCAGTATTTT. Amino acids: CASSPSLGTQYF.

This clone has just one count. This rearrangement joins TRBV6-5 to TRBJ1-2; D is perhaps TRBD1 (5 bases). Deletions cut 7 bases from V and 1 base from J, with 13 bases between. This CDR3 has 14 residues. Germline CDR1 is MNHEY and CDR2 is SVGAGI. CDR3 nucleotide sequence: TGTGCCAGCACCGACGGGGGGGGTAACTATGGCTACACCTTC. Protein product: CASTDGGGNYGYTF.

The chain links TRBV14 to TRBJ2-7; perhaps TRBD1 as D (5 bases). Looked up from germline, CDR1 is SGHDN and CDR2 is FVKESK. V lost 1 base and J 0 bases, leaving 10 bases between the germline ends. This CDR3 has 15 amino acids. The CDR3 region is CASSQGTGPSYEQYF. CDR3 nucleotide sequence: TGTGCCAGCAGCCAAGGTACAGGACCCTCCTACGAGCAGTACTTC.

The chain carries TRBV2 and TRBJ2-2, with 9 nucleotides matching TRBD2. Per germline, CDR1 SNHLY and CDR2 FYNNEI. J gave up 6 bases and V 3 bases, and 14 bases lay outside the gene matches. This CDR3 spans 18 amino acids. The CDR3 sequence: CASSEAMGRGGRPGELFF. The CDR3 DNA is TGTGCCAGCAGTGAGGCCATGGGGCGGGGGGGCCGCCCCGGGGAGCTGTTTTTT.